This T cell receptor (beta chain) appears in the sequencing data of a study of OX40 agonist ivuxolimab in advanced cancers. Background on the study: Hepatocellular carcinoma, melanoma, renal cell or head and neck cancer occurred in dose-escalation patients.

TCRdb's copy holds only in-frame clones and misses some; the assay was immunoSEQ multiplex PCR. Among more than 65,000 clones, approximately 88% were seen once, and the ten largest hold over 0.55%. Comment on this clone: The antigen remains undetermined.

Study results and limitations: CD8+ T cells averaged more expanded clones than CD4+.

This CDR3 comprises 14 residues. Deletions cut 1 base from V and 5 bases from J, with 9 bases between. The germline gives CDR1 SGHDN, CDR2 FVKESK. The chain employs TRBV14 and TRBJ1-3; possible D gene TRBD1, 6 bases. The sample was CD4+ or CD8+ T cells sorted from blood, taken in a trial of the OX40 agonist ivuxolimab. This clonotype was sampled from an adult with an advanced solid tumor such as melanoma, head and neck, liver or kidney cancer. CDR3: CASSQVTGRNTIYF. The CDR3 DNA reads as TGTGCCAGCAGCCAAGTTACAGGGCGAAACACCATATATTTT.